This T cell receptor beta chain comes out of a study of cytomegalovirus exposure and HLA in healthy donors (dated by TCRdb to about 2017). Study-level background: An earlier analysis of 550 to 700 of the donors reported 250 to 300 Gb of sequence data and more than 90 million unique TCR beta sequences from roughly 180 million T cells. Of the 300 to 500 genotyped donors, 70% to 90% were placed in the genetic ancestry cluster associated with self-reported Caucasian donors. In a later genetic analysis, genome-wide SNP genotypes for about 55% of the roughly 700 donors were used, and that subset was treated as a discovery cohort. All discovery cohort repertoires had been generated on a single sequencing platform. About 280 gigabases of sequencing data and tens of millions of unique TCR sequences were included in an early release covering about 700 HLA-typed donors. To predict cytomegalovirus infection status, the study combined high-throughput TCR immunosequencing, statistical association of individual TCRs with disease status, and machine learning. The study aimed to test whether signatures of past pathogen exposure could be identified by cataloging public T cell receptors. Alongside the repertoire data, information on donor age, sex, ethnicity and CMV serostatus was compiled. Typing coverage varied by locus: about 629-640 donors for A, B, C, DRB1 and DQB1; more than 500 for DQA1; about 570 for DPA1; 450 to 480 for DPB1. HLA typing included class I and class II loci at four-digit resolution. A later analysis re-analyzed previously published TCR beta repertoires from 660 or so donors and added high-resolution HLA genotyping to study TCR occurrence patterns. In addition to the first cohort of hundreds of subjects, a separate validation cohort of 120 different subjects was used. Several DR-DQ haplotypes were treated as single units for association and clustering because of strong linkage in the cohort. The study used immunosequencing to profile the T cell repertoires of several hundred subjects and linked those repertoires to cytomegalovirus serostatus. An earlier analysis of a few hundred of the donors applied high-throughput TCR beta sequencing to assess whether each TCR beta V gene segment acted as functional or pseudogenic. In the later analysis, no new phenotypic data were used to find candidate immune exposures; instead, reliance was placed on TCR beta sequences and their occurrence across donors. Among around 400 genotyped donors of the cohort, an average of roughly 230,000 unique TCR beta nucleotide sequences was sequenced per donor, of which roughly 17% were non-productive.

Comment on this clone: Its target antigen remains unknown. Base quality data are lacking; no much larger clone is found one base away.

In total, over 600 healthy bone marrow donors made up the cohort. All cohort members were sampled while nominally healthy, although unrecorded immune exposures were likely present. The donor tested CMV seronegative and was one of the 352 seronegative cohort members. A peripheral blood sample was collected from each donor, and TCR beta sequencing was performed on peripheral blood mononuclear cells. The Qiagen DNeasy Blood Extraction Kit was used to extract genomic DNA from the blood cell samples. What the research found in general, with its limitations: A further reported finding was that TCR beta sequences accurately predicted the HLA-A and HLA-B alleles for most subjects in the first cohort. The authors suggested that the approach could potentially be generalized to other disease states and immunological phenotypes. A later analysis found that HLA-associated TCR beta chains were more clonally expanded and had lower generation probabilities than equally common non-associated chains. A later genetic analysis associated a missense DCLRE1C variant with V-gene and J-gene trimming of TCR beta chains, and an independent cohort replicated the association. Strong co-occurrence of HLA alleles, especially DR and DQ, made assigning TCR associations to individual alleles difficult. A group of highly shared sequence variants was considered likely to be a technical artifact of the sequencing pipeline. The cohort was sequenced for TCR beta chains only, and without alpha or paired-chain data the features that could be detected were limited. Cytomegalovirus status was reported to be diagnosed by the classifier with high specificity and sensitivity in both the original and validation cohorts. Because counts were too low, seventeen rarely observed V segments, including chromosome 9 orphons, were excluded from the earlier analysis of some 590 of the donors. A later analysis reported that several top co-occurrence clusters appeared linked to parvovirus B19, influenza, CMV and Epstein-Barr virus. Presence/absence analyses assumed roughly uniform sequencing depth across donors, an assumption that may not hold. In an earlier analysis of 587 of the donors, most TCR beta V segments appeared in productive rearrangements about 90% or about 30% of the time, broadly matching IMGT annotations. Compared with the roughly 600-donor mean, donors in an Asian-associated ancestry cluster had fewer N-insertions in productive TCRs, according to a later genetic analysis. The 87-base-pair reads could not distinguish some IMGT-functional V segments, including TRBV6-2 and TRBV6-3, so those segments were excluded. Three of the identified cytomegalovirus-associated TCR beta chains were confirmed in vitro to be specific for cytomegalovirus antigens. A later analysis found that TCR association rates varied across HLA loci, with DRB1 alleles showing the most associated TCRs and HLA-C alleles the fewest. A later analysis associated about 17,000 TCR beta sequences with specific HLA alleles at a false discovery rate of 0.05. A later analysis found that most CMV-associated TCR beta chains appeared HLA-restricted, with HLA associations seemingly driven largely by CMV exposure. A total of 164 TCR beta chains were listed by the study as associated with cytomegalovirus. Linkage disequilibrium might explain the correlated functional status among segregating V segments, but an unknown experimental factor could not be ruled out. While some public TCRs were present in many individuals, most TCR sequences turned up only very rarely across donors. Because some donors lacked HLA typing at each locus, the association tests relied only on the typed subset. For the cohort, immune exposure information was limited to CMV serostatus.

The library was prepared using the immunoSEQ multiplex PCR assay. For the multiplex PCR, a mixture combining 60 forward primers for TCR Vbeta segments and 13 reverse primers for TCR Jbeta segments was used. The CDR3 region of rearranged TCR beta genes was amplified from genomic DNA by a multiplex PCR assay. The Illumina HiSeq System was used to sequence the amplified TCR beta libraries as 87-base-pair reads. In the paper's pipeline: A later analysis tallied tens of millions of unique TCR beta chains across the 666 repertoires, and around 12 million of those chains were shared by two or more donors. A nearest-neighbor algorithm error-corrected the raw reads and collapsed the reads into unique sequences, merging closely related sequences to remove PCR and sequencing errors. V, D and J gene segments were assigned by aligning CDR3 sequences to IMGT reference sequences. For a sequence to be retained, a match of at least six nucleotides to both a V gene segment and a J gene segment was required. A rearrangement was called productive if the CDR3 had no stop codons and remained in frame with V and J, and every other rearrangement was called non-productive. Following IMGT convention, CDR3 was defined as the stretch from the second conserved V-encoded cysteine to the conserved J-encoded phenylalanine. The earlier analysis of 500 to 750 of the donors excluded any sequence lacking an unambiguous match to a single V gene segment. In an earlier analysis of almost 600 of the donors, a V segment was called functional when productive rearrangements were above 56.7%, and segregating when the standard deviation between donors exceeded 5%. To diagnose cytomegalovirus status from the catalog of TCR beta chain sequences, a statistical classification framework was built. A later analysis assigned V and J genes by comparing TCR nucleotide sequences with IMGT/GENE-DB human TR gene sequences. Using the TCRdist pipeline, a later analysis assigned CDR3 sequences along with most-parsimonious VDJ recombination scenarios. A later analysis defined each TCR beta chain by its CDR3 amino acid sequence plus V-gene family, and excluded reads lacking a unique V-gene family. In a later analysis, fewer than 600 highly shared, low-generation-probability nucleotide sequences were removed to address suspected cross-contamination and a sequencing artifact. For each public chain, a later analysis derived a clonal expansion index from normalized ranks of inferred template counts within each repertoire. In a later analysis, generation probabilities were computed with a VDJ recombination model fitted to out-of-frame rearrangements, and the resulting probabilities were checked against IGoR. In a later analysis, TCR-TCR, TCR-HLA and TCR-CMV co-occurrence was scored with hypergeometric tests, and a repertoire-size bias correction was applied to TCR pairs. To estimate false discovery rates, a later analysis permuted the HLA or CMV assignments 20 times. In a later analysis, co-occurring TCRs were grouped using DBSCAN, with TCRdist sequence similarity added in when clustering inside HLA-allele-positive subsets. Repertoires with fewer than 30,000 or more than 120,000 public chains, plus five repertoires with anomalous nucleotide sharing, were excluded from co-occurrence clustering. In TCRdb, the immuneACCESS table is reduced to in-frame sequences with V and J assigned. These tables do not hold every clone; where another copy was compared, an unresolved V gene accounts for under half, and the others remain unexplained. That table supplies the V and J calls and clone size; D and trimming were determined from the DNA. Counted in this sample were about 200,000 clones; roughly 80% of them appeared once. The ten largest make up about 2.7% of the sample.

There are 15 amino acids in the CDR3, from cysteine to phenylalanine inclusive. Just CDR3 DNA is preserved here, 45 bases in frame from base 1. The germline ends are 21 bases apart after V is trimmed by 11 bases and J by 2 bases. CDR1 and CDR2 (SEHNR, FQNEAQ) derive from the germline V gene (reference sequence). The chain joins TRBV7-9 to TRBJ1-1; the D gene remains uncertain. The sample consisted of PBMCs. This receptor was taken from a young woman in good health and CMV-seronegative. The sequenced DNA is TGTGCCGGAATAGGCGGGGTTTATGGTAACACTGAAGCTTTCTTT. Translated, this gives CAGIGGVYGNTEAFF.